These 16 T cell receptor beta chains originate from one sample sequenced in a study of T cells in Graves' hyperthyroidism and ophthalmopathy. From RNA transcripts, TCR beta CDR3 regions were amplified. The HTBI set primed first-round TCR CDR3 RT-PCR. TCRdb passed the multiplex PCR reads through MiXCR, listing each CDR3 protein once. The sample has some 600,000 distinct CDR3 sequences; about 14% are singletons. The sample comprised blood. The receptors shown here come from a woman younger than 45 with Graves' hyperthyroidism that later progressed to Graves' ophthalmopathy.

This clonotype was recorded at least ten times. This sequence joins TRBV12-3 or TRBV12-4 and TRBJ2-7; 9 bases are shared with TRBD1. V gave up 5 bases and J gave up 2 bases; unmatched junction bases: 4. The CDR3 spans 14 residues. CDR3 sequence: CASSTDRGTYEQYF. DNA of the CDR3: TGTGCCAGCAGTACAGACAGGGGGACCTACGAGCAGTACTTC.

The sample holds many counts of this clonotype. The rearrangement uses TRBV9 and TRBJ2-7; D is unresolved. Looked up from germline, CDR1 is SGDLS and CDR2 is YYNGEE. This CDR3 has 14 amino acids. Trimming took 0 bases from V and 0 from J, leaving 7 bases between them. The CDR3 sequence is CASSVEADSYEQYF. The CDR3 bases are TGTGCCAGCAGCGTAGAGGCGGACTCCTACGAGCAGTACTTC.

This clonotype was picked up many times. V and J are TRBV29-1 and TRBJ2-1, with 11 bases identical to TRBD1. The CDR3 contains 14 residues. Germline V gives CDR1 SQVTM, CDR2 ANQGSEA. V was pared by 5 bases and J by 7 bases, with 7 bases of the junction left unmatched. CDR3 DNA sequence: TGCAGCGTTTCCCGGGACAGGGGGGTTAATGAGCAGTTCTTC. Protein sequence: CSVSRDRGVNEQFF.

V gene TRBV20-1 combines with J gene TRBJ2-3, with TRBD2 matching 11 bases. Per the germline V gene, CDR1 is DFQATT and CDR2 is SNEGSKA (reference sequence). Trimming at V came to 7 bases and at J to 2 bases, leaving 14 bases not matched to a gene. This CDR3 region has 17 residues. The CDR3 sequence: CSGIGPGTSGTTDTQYF. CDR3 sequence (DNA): TGCAGTGGTATTGGGCCGGGGACTAGCGGAACCACAGATACGCAGTATTTT.

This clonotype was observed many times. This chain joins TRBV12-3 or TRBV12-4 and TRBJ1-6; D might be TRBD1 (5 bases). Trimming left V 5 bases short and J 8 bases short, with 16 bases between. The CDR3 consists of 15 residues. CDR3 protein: CASSLGDGRDSPLHF. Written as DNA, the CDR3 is TGTGCCAGCAGTCTCGGGGACGGCAGAGATTCACCCCTCCACTTT.

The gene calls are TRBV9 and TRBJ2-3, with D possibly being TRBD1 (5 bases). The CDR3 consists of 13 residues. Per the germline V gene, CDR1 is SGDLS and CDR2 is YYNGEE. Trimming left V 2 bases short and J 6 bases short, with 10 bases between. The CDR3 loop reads CASSVLGRDTQYF. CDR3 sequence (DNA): TGTGCCAGCAGCGTTCTGGGGCGGGATACGCAGTATTTT. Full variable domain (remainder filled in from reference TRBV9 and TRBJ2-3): DSGVTQTPKHLITATGQRVTLRCSPRSGDLSVYWYQQSLDQGLQFLIQYYNGEERAKGNILERFSAQQFPDLHSELNLSSLELGDSALYFCASSVLGRDTQYFGPGTRLTVL.

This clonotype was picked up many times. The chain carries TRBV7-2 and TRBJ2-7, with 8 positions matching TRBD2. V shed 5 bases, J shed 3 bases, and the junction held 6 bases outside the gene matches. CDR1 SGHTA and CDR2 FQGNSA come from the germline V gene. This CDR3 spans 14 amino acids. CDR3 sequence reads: CASSAGRGNYEQYF. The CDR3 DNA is TGTGCCAGCAGCGCCGGGAGGGGGAACTACGAGCAGTACTTC.

As DNA, the CDR3 is TGTGCCAGCAGCCCAAAATCCCCGGGAGATAATTCACCCCTCCACTTT. It yields the protein CASSPKSPGDNSPLHF. This chain links TRBV5-4 with TRBJ1-6; D is undetermined. V lost 4 bases, J lost 5 bases, and 16 bases lay in between. CDR1 is SGHNT, CDR2 YYREEE, per germline (reference sequence). The CDR3 runs to 16 residues. Based on the CDR3 plus reference TRBV5-4 and TRBJ1-6, the full variable domain is ETGVTQSPTHLIKTRGQQVTLRCSSQSGHNTVSWYQQALGQGPQFIFQYYREEENGRGNFPPRFSGLQFPNYSSELNVNALELDDSALYLCASSPKSPGDNSPLHFGNGTRLTVT.

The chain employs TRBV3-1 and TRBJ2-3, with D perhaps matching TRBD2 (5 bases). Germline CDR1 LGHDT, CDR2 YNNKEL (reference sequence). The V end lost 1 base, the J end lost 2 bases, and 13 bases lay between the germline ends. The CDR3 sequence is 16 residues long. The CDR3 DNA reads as TGTGCCAGCAGCCAAGGCGCTAGCTTGGACACAGATACGCAGTATTTT. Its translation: CASSQGASLDTDTQYF.

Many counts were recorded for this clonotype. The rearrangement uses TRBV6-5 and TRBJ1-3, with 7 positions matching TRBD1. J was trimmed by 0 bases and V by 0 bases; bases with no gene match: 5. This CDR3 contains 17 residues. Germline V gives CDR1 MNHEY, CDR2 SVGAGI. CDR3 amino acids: CASSYSGQPRSGNTIYF. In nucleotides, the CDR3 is TGTGCCAGCAGTTACTCGGGACAGCCTCGCTCTGGAAACACCATATATTTT.

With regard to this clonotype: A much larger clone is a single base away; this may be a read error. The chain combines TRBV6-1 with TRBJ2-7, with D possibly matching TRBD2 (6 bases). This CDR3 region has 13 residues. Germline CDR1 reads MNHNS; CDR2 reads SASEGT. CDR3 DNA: TGTGCCAGCAGTCGGGACTTGGCCTACAAGCAGTACTTC. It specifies CASSRDLAYKQYF.

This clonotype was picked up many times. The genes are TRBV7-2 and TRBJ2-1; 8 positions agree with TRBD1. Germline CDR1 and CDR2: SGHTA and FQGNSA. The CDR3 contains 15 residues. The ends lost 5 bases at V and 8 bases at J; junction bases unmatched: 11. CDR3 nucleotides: TGTGCCAGCAGCCAACGCGGACAGGGCGTCGATGAGCAGTTCTTC. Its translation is CASSQRGQGVDEQFF.

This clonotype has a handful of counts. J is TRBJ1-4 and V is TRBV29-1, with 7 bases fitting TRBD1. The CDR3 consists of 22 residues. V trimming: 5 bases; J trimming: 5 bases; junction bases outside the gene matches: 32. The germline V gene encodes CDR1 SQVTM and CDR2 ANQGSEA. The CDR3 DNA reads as TGCAGCGTTCTTTTACTCCAGGGGCTCGACAGGGAGACAGCCTGGGGAAATGAAAAACTGTTTTTT. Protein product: CSVLLLQGLDRETAWGNEKLFF.

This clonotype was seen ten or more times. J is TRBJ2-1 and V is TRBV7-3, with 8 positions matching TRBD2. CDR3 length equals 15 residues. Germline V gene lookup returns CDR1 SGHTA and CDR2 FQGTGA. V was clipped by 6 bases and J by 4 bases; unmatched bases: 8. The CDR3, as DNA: TGTGCCAGCAGGAAAAGCGGGAGTCAGTACAATGAGCAGTTCTTC. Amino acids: CASRKSGSQYNEQFF.

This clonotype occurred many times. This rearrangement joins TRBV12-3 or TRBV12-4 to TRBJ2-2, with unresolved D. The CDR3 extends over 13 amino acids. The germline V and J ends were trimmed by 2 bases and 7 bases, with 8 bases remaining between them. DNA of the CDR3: TGTGCCAGCAGTTTATGGGAAAACGGGGAGCTGTTTTTT. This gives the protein CASSLWENGELFF.

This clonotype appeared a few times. CDR3 nucleotide sequence: TGTGCCAGCAGAGGACTAGCGGGAGCGAGTGAGACCCAGTACTTC. It encodes CASRGLAGASETQYF. This chain uses TRBV11-2 with TRBJ2-5, with 13 bases that match TRBD2. CDR1 is SGHAT, CDR2 FQNNGV, per germline. The CDR3 covers 15 residues. The junction had 6 bases not matched to a gene; V was cut back by 6 bases and J by 5 bases.